This TCR beta chain was identified during a study of CD8+ T cells in alopecia areata. It was cDNA, reverse transcribed from extracted RNA, that served as the sequencing template. Measured with immunoSEQ multiplex PCR; TCRdb has only the in-frame clones, and not every one. The sample holds 150,000 to 200,000 clones; approximately 57% are singletons and the top ten take just over 1%. Per the germline V gene, CDR1 is LGHNA and CDR2 is YSLEER. The CDR3 sequence is 15 residues long. Trimming took 0 bases from V and 6 from J; bases not matched to a gene: 5. Noted treatment: oral pan-JAK inhibitor, 5-10 mg twice daily.

This material consisted of CD4+ T cells sorted from blood, taken at week 24, from a patient treated with tofacitinib. This clonotype originated in a human donor with alopecia areata. The genes are TRBV4-3 and TRBJ2-1, with 7 bases that match TRBD1. DNA of the CDR3: TGCGCCAGCAGCCAAGACGACAGGGCTAGCAATGAGCAGTTCTTC. Translation: CASSQDDRASNEQFF.